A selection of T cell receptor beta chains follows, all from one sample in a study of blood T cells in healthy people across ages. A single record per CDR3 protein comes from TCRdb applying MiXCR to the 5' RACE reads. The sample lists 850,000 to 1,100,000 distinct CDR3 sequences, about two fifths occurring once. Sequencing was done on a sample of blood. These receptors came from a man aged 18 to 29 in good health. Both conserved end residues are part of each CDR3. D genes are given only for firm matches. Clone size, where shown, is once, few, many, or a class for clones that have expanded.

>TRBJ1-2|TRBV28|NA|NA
CASSLNGYGYTF
TGTGCCAGCAGTTTAAACGGCTATGGCTACACCTTC
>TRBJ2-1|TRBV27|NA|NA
CASSLSDHRVNEQFF
TGTGCCAGCAGTTTATCGGACCACAGGGTGAATGAGCAGTTCTTC
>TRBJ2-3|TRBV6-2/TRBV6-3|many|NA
CASRTTNTDTQYF
TGTGCCAGCAGGACTACAAACACAGATACGCAGTATTTT
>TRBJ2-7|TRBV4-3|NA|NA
CASSQDAAGAIYNEQYF
TGCGCCAGCAGCCAAGACGCGGCAGGGGCTATCTACAATGAGCAGTACTTC
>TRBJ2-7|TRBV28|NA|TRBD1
CASIQDDRASYEQYF
TGTGCCAGCATCCAGGACGACAGGGCCTCCTACGAGCAGTACTTC
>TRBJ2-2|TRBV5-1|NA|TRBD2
CASSLIAGENTGELFF
TGCGCCAGCAGCCTTATAGCGGGAGAGAACACCGGGGAGCTGTTTTTT
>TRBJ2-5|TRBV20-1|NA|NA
CSARDLRLAEETQYF
TGCAGTGCTAGAGATCTGCGGCTAGCCGAAGAGACCCAGTACTTC
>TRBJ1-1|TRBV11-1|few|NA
CASSLVTGKNTEAFF
TGTGCCAGCAGCTTAGTAACGGGGAAGAACACTGAAGCTTTCTTT
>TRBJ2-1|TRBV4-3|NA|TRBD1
CASSRARGLNGQFF
TGCGCCAGCAGCCGTGCCAGGGGGCTCAATGGGCAGTTCTTC
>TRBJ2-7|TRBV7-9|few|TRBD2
CASTGLVVAYEQYF
TGTGCCAGCACCGGACTAGTCGTGGCCTACGAGCAGTACTTC
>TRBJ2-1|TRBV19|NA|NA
CASSILGNEQFF
TGTGCCAGTAGTATTCTCGGCAATGAGCAGTTCTTC
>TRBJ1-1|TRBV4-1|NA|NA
CASSQDAVAAGARDTEAFF
TGCGCCAGCAGCCAAGATGCGGTGGCCGCTGGAGCCAGGGACACTGAAGCTTTCTTT
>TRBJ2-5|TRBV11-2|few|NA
CASSLGTPYQETQYF
TGTGCCAGCAGCTTAGGGACACCGTACCAAGAGACCCAGTACTTC
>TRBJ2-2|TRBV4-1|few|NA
CASSQEEGLNTGELFF
TGCGCCAGCAGCCAAGAGGAGGGTCTGAACACCGGGGAGCTGTTTTTT
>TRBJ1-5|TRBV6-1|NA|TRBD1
CASSERDRINQPQHF
TGTGCCAGCAGTGAACGGGACAGAATCAATCAGCCCCAGCATTTT
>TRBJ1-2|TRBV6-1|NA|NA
CASSVRGRGDYGYTF
TGTGCCAGCAGTGTCCGGGGCCGGGGCGACTATGGCTACACCTTC
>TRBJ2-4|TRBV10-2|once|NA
CASRAGLAKNIQYF
TGCGCCAGCAGGGCGGGACTAGCCAAAAACATTCAGTACTTC
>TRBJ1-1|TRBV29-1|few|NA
CSVGGAFF
TGCAGCGTTGGCGGAGCTTTCTTT
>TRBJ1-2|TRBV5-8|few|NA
CASSLVRDTSSGYTF
TGTGCCAGCAGCTTGGTAAGGGATACCTCTAGCGGCTACACCTTC
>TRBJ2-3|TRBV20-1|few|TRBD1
CSAPTGQGADTQYF
TGCAGTGCCCCCACGGGACAGGGGGCAGATACGCAGTATTTT
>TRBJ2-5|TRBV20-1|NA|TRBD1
CSASSGGLQTQYF
TGCAGTGCTAGTTCAGGGGGCCTACAGACCCAGTACTTC
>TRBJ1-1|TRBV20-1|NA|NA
CSARGGQVNTEAFF
TGCAGTGCTAGAGGGGGCCAGGTAAACACTGAAGCTTTCTTT
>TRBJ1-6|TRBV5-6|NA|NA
CASSLAALGRRNSPLHF
TGTGCCAGCAGCTTGGCTGCTTTGGGACGCCGTAATTCACCCCTCCACTTT
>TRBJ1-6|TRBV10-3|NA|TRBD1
CAISDPGQGYNSPLHF
TGTGCCATCAGTGACCCCGGACAGGGGTATAATTCACCCCTCCACTTT
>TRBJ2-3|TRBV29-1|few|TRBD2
CSVEDGTSYDTDTQYF
TGCAGCGTTGAAGACGGGACTAGTTACGACACAGATACGCAGTATTTT
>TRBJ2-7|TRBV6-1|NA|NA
CASTKTSEQSYEQYF
TGTGCCAGCACCAAGACTAGTGAACAATCCTACGAGCAGTACTTC
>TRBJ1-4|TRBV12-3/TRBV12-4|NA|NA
CASRPRNNEKLFF
TGTGCCAGCAGACCCAGGAACAATGAAAAACTGTTTTTT
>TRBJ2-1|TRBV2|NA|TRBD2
CASGMSGGYNERFF
TGTGCCAGCGGAATGAGCGGGGGTTACAATGAGCGGTTCTTC